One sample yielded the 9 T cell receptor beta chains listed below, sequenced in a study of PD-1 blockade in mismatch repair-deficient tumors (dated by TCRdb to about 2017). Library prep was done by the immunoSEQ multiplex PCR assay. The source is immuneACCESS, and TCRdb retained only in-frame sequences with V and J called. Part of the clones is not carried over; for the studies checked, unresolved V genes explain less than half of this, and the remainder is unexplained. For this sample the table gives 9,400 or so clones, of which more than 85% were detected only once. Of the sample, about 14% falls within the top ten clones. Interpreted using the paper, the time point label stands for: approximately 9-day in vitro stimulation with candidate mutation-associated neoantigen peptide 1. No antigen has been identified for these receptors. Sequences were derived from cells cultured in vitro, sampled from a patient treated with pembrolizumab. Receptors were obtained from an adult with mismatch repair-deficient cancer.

CDR3 region: CASSEATGTSNYGYTF. The CDR3 region has the DNA TGTGCCAGCAGTGAAGCGACCGGGACCTCGAACTATGGCTACACCTTC. The V and J genes are TRBV2 and TRBJ1-2; possible D gene TRBD1, 5 bases. Trimming left V 0 bases short and J 2 bases short, with 13 bases between. There are 16 residues in the CDR3. Germline V gene sequence: CDR1 SNHLY, CDR2 FYNNEI.

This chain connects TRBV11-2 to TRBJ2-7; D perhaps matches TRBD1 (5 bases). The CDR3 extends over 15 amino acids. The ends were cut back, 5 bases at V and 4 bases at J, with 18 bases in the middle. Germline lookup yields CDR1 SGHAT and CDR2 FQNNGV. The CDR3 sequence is CASSRPGRGGYEQYF. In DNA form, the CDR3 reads TGTGCCAGCAGCCGACCGGGTAGGGGTGGTTACGAGCAGTACTTC.

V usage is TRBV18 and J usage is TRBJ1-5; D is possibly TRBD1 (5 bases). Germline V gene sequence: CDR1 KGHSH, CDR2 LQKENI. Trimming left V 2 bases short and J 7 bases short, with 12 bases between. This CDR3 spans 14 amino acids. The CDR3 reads CASSPSDWDQPQHF. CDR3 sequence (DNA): TGTGCCAGCTCACCATCGGACTGGGACCAGCCCCAGCATTTT.

This chain's CDR3 is CASSELGSMNTEAFF. CDR3 coding DNA: TGTGCCAGCAGTGAATTGGGCAGCATGAACACTGAAGCTTTCTTT. The chain joins TRBV6-1 to TRBJ1-1; D uncertain. V gave up 2 bases and J gave up 0 bases, with 10 bases separating them. This CDR3 spans 15 amino acids. CDR1 and CDR2 (germline): MNHNS, SASEGT.

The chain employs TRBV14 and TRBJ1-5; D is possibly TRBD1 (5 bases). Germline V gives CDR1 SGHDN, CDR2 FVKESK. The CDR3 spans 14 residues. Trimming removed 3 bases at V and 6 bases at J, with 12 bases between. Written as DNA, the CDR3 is TGTGCCAGCAGCCAGGGGGGGGGAACTCAGCCCCAGCATTTT. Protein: CASSQGGGTQPQHF.

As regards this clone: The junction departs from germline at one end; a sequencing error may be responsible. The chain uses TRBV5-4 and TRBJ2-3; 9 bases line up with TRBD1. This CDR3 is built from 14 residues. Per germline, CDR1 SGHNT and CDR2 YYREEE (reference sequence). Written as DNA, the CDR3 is TGTGCCAGCAGCTTGGACCTCCCGGGACAGGGTATGAATTTT. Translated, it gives CASSLDLPGQGMNF.

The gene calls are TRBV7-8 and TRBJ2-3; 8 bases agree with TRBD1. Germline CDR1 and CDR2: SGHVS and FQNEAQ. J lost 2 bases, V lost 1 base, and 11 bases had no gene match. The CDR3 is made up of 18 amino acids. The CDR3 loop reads CASSLVDMDRADTDTQYF. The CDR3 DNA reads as TGTGCCAGCAGCTTAGTTGACATGGACAGGGCAGACACAGATACGCAGTATTTT. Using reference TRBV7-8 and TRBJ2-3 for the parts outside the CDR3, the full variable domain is GAGVSQSPRYKVAKRGQDVALRCDPISGHVSLFWYQQALGQGPEFLTYFQNEAQLDKSGLPSDRFFAERPEGSVSTLKIQRTQQEDSAVYLCASSLVDMDRADTDTQYFGPGTRLTVL.

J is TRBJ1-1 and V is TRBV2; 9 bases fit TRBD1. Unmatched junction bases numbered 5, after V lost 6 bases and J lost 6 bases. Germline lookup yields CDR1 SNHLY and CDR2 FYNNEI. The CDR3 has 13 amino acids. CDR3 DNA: TGTGCCAGCAGCGGACAGGGGTACGCTGAAGCTTTCTTT. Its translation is CASSGQGYAEAFF.

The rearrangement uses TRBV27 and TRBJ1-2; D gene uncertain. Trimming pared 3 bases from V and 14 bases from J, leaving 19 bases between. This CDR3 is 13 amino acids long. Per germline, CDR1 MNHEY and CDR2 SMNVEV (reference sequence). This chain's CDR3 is CASSFLAIRRVTF. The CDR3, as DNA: TGTGCCAGCAGTTTCCTGGCTATTAGGAGGGTTACCTTC.